The TCR beta chain described here comes from a study of T cell responses to AZD1222 COVID-19 vaccine. Turning to the study itself: Combined were second doses at about 4 or about 12 weeks.

About this clone itself: No antigen is known for it. This same CDR3 is encoded by further DNA sequences in the sample.

Regarding the study as a whole: When two AZD1222 doses had been given, Spike-specific TCR breadth and depth rose. Repertoire sampling happened only post peak T cell response.

Generated by immunoSEQ multiplex PCR, the TCRdb table keeps only in-frame clones and is missing some. The repertoire has around 260,000 clones, more than 85% of them found once; the top ten carry roughly 0.51%. Germline CDR1 SGHTA, CDR2 FQGTGA. V dropped 6 bases and J dropped 0 bases, with 8 bases sitting between them. This CDR3 is built from 14 residues. The rearrangement joins TRBV7-3 to TRBJ2-2; D unclear. The source was peripheral blood, collected on day 0 of AZD1222 vaccination. This receptor was identified in an adult in good health. CDR3 nucleotide sequence: TGTGCCAGCAGTCTAGGAGCGAACACCGGGGAGCTGTTTTTT. This sequence encodes CASSLGANTGELFF.